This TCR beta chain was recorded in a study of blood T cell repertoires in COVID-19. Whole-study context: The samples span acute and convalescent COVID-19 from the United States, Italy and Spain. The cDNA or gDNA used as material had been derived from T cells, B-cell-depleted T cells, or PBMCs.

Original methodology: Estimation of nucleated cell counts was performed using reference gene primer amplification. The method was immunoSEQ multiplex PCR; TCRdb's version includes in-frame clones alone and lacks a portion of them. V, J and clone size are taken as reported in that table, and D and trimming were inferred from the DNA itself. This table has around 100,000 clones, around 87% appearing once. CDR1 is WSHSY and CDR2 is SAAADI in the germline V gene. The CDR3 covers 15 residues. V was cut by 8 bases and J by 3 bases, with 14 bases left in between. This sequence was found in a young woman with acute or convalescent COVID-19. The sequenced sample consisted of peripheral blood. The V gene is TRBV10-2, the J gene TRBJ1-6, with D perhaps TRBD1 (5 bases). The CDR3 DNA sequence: TGCGCCAGCCTCGATGGGGGGATCTATAATTCACCCCTCCACTTT. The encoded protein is CASLDGGIYNSPLHF.